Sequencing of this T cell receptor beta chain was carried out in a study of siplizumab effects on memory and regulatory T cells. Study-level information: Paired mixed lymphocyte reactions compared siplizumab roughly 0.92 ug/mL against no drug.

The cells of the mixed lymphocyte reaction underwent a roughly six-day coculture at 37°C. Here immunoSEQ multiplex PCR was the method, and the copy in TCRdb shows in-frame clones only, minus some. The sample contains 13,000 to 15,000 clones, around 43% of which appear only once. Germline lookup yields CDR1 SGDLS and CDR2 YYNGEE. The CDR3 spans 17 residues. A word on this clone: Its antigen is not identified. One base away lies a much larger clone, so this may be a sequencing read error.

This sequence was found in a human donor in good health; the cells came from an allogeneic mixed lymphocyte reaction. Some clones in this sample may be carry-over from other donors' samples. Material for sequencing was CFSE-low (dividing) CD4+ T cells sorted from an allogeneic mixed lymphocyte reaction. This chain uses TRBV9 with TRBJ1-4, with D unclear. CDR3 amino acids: CAGSVAERVRANEKLFF. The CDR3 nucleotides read TGTGCCGGCAGCGTAGCTGAACGAGTGAGGGCTAATGAAAAACTGTTTTTT. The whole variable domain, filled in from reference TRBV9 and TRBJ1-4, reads DSGVTQTPKHLITATGQRVTLRCSPRSGDLSVYWYQQSLDQGLQFLIQYYNGEERAKGNILERFSAQQFPDLHSELNLSSLELGDSALYFCAGSVAERVRANEKLFFGSGTQLSVL.